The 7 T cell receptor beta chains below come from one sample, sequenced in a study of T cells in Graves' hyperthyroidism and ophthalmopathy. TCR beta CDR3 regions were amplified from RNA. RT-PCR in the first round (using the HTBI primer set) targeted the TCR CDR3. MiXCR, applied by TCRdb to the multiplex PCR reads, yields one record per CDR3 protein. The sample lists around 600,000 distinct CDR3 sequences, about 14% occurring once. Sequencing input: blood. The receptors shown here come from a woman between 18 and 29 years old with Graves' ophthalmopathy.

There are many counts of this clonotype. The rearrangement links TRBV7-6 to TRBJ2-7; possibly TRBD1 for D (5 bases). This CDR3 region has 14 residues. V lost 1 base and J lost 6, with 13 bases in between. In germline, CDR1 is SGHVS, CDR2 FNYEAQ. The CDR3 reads CASSLGGPFGEQYF. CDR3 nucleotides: TGTGCCAGCAGCTTAGGGGGCCCCTTCGGCGAGCAGTACTTC.

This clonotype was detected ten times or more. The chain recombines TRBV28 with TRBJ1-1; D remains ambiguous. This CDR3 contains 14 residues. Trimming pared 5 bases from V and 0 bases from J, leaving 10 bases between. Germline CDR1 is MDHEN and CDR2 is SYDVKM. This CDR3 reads CASSPRNMNTEAFF. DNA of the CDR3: TGTGCCAGCAGTCCAAGAAATATGAACACTGAAGCTTTCTTT.

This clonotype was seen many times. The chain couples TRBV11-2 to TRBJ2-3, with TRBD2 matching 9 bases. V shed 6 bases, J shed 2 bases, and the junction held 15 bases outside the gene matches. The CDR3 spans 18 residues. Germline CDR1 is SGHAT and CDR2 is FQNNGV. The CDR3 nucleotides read TGTGCCAGCAGTCTGTGGCATGCGGGAGGGCGACTCACAGATACGCAGTATTTT. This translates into CASSLWHAGGRLTDTQYF.

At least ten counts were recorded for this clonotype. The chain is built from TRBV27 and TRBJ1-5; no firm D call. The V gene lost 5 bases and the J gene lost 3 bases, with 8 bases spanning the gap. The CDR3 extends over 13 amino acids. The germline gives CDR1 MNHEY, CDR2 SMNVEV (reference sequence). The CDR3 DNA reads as TGTGCCAGCAGTGTTTCGATCAATCAGCCCCAGCATTTT. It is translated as CASSVSINQPQHF.

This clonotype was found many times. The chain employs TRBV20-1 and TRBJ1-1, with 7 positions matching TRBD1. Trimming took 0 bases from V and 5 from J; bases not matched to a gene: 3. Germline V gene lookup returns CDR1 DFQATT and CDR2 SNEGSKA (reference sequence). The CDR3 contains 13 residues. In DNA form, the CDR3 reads TGCAGTGCTAGAGAGAGGGGGCGGACTGAAGCTTTCTTT. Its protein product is CSARERGRTEAFF.

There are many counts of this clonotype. The CDR3 DNA reads TGTGCCAGCAGCGCCGGACCGTTCTATGGCTACACCTTC. Its translation: CASSAGPFYGYTF. The chain joins TRBV7-2 to TRBJ1-2; unclear D gene. V gave up 5 bases and J gave up 4 bases, with 11 bases separating them. Looked up from germline, CDR1 is SGHTA and CDR2 is FQGNSA. The CDR3 is made up of 13 amino acids.

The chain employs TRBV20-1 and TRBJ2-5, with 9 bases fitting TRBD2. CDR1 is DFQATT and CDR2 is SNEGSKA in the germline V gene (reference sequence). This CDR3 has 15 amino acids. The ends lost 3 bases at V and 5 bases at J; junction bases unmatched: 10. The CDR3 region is CSASRASGTGETQYF. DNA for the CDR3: TGCAGTGCTAGTCGGGCTAGCGGGACGGGGGAGACCCAGTACTTC.